This T cell receptor beta chain was captured in a study of shared clonotypes between healthy human individuals. Study context: The study used three CD4 naive, three CD4 memory, two CD8 naive and one CD8 memory plate per donor.

Per germline, CDR1 MGHRA and CDR2 YSYEKL. The V and J ends lost 0 bases and 10 bases, in that order; junction bases with no gene match: 8. The CDR3 has 16 residues. Clones were read by immunoSEQ multiplex PCR, and TCRdb kept only the in-frame ones, dropping some. The sample carries approximately 1.1 million clones, around 82% recorded once. Comments on this clone: Its antigen is unknown.

Notes on the study in general: Naive CD4 clonotypes were shared across a handful of donors at about 5%. A small donor pool kept down the genetic and exposure-history diversity that was represented.

The sequenced sample consisted of memory CD4+ T cells from PBMCs. The subset was: CD45RA-negative fraction. The TCR originated in a young man in good health. Some clones in this sample may be carry-over from other donors' samples. The chain is built from TRBV4-1 and TRBJ2-1; 11 positions agree with TRBD2. The CDR3 sequence is CASSQDLGTSGLEQFF. CDR3 nucleotide sequence: TGCGCCAGCAGCCAAGATTTGGGGACTAGCGGCCTAGAGCAGTTCTTC.